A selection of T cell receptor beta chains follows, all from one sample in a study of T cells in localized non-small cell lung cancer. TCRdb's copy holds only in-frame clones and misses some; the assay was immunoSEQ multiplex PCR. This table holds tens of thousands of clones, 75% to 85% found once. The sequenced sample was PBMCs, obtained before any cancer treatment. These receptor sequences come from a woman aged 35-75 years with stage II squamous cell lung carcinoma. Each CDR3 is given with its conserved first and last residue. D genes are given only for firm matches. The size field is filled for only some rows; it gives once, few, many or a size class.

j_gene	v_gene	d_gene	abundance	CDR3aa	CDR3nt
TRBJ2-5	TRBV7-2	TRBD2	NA	CASSLAGGETQYF	TGTGCCAGCAGCTTAGCGGGGGGGGAGACCCAGTACTTC
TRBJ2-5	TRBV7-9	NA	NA	CASSARATSIQETQYF	TGTGCCAGCAGCGCCCGGGCGACGTCCATCCAAGAGACCCAGTACTTC
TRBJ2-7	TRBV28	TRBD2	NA	CASSLGLAVYEQYF	TGTGCCAGCAGTTTAGGACTAGCGGTTTACGAGCAGTACTTC
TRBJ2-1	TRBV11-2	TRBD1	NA	CASSPRQGYNEQFF	TGTGCCAGCAGCCCCAGACAGGGCTACAATGAGCAGTTCTTC
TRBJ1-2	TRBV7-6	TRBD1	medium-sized	CASSLGGRGYGYTF	TGTGCCAGCAGCTTGGGGGGCAGGGGGTATGGCTACACCTTC
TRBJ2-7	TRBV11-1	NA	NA	CASSSPLSGSAYEQYF	TGTGCCAGCAGCTCCCCCCTTAGCGGATCAGCCTACGAGCAGTACTTC
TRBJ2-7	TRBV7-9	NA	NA	CASSTSSEYYEQYF	TGTGCCAGCAGCACGTCTAGCGAGTACTACGAGCAGTACTTC
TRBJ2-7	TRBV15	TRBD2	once	CATSRDRGERGVYEQYF	TGTGCCACCAGCAGAGATCGAGGAGAGCGGGGAGTCTACGAGCAGTACTTC
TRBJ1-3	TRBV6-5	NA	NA	CASSDGTSGNTIYF	TGTGCCAGCAGCGACGGGACCTCTGGAAACACCATATATTTT
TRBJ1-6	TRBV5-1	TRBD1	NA	CASSRRDRGSSYNSPLHF	TGCGCCAGCAGCCGCCGGGACAGGGGAAGCTCCTATAATTCACCCCTCCACTTT